Listed here are 18 T cell receptor beta chains from one sample, sequenced in a study of Ad26.COV2.S vaccination and SARS-CoV-2 variants. Measured with immunoSEQ multiplex PCR; TCRdb has only the in-frame clones, and not every one. The sample lists roughly 350,000 clones, roughly 84% occurring once. This sample's treatment: about 20 received Ad26.COV2.S at low or high dose, single or two shots; 5 received placebo; per-sample allocation not given. After the first vaccine or placebo injection, samples were drawn on day 63. Specimen: peripheral blood, collected in a trial of Ad26.COV2.S vaccine versus placebo. The receptors shown here come from a person aged 18-60 years who received the Ad26.COV2.S COVID-19 vaccine or a placebo.

The CDR3 DNA reads as TGTGCCACCCGTAGAGGGACCCTGAACACTGAAGCTTTCTTT. This encodes CATRRGTLNTEAFF. J is TRBJ1-1 and V is TRBV2; D is possibly TRBD1 (5 bases). Germline V CDR1 and CDR2: SNHLY, FYNNEI. The CDR3 totals 14 residues. Trimming removed 10 bases at V and 0 bases at J, with 15 bases between.

V gene TRBV19 combines with J gene TRBJ1-2, with D possibly TRBD1 on 6 matching bases. This CDR3 contains 12 residues. V was trimmed by 9 bases and J by 4 bases, leaving 12 bases between them. Germline-derived CDR1 and CDR2 are LNHDA and SQIVND (reference sequence). The CDR3 DNA follows: TGTGCCAGCAGAGACAGGATCTATGGCTACACCTTC. This translates into CASRDRIYGYTF.

V and J are TRBV1 and TRBJ2-1; TRBD1, as called in the table, went unchecked against the DNA. TRBV1 is a pseudogene. CDR3 length: 15 amino acids. Here the CDR3 reads CTSSLRTGARNEQFF. Written as DNA, the CDR3 is TGCACCAGCAGCCTGCGGACAGGGGCGCGAAATGAGCAGTTCTTC.

V usage is TRBV15 and J usage is TRBJ1-1, with unresolved D. The V gene lost 1 base and the J gene lost 10 bases, with 7 bases spanning the gap. This CDR3 has 11 residues. Germline assignment: CDR1 LNHNV and CDR2 YYDKDF (reference sequence). CDR3 DNA sequence: TGTGCCACCAGCAGAGGGATAGCAGCTTTCTTT. Translating it yields CATSRGIAAFF.

The table lists this clone with a few counts. This sequence joins TRBV6-5 and TRBJ2-7; D is possibly TRBD1 or TRBD2 (5 bases each). The germline V gene encodes CDR1 MNHEY and CDR2 SVGAGI. This CDR3 is 13 amino acids long. V was trimmed by 2 bases and J by 3 bases, leaving 8 bases between them. CDR3 in DNA: TGTGCCAGCAGTTACCGGGACGGCTACGAGCAGTACTTC. Its translation is CASSYRDGYEQYF.

The chain couples TRBV30 to TRBJ1-2, with a possible D match to TRBD1 (5 bases). The CDR3 runs 12 residues. V lost 5 bases and J lost 5, with 12 bases in between. From germline, CDR1 is GTSNPN and CDR2 SVGIG (reference sequence). The CDR3 is CAWDRDPYGYTF. For the CDR3, the DNA is TGTGCCTGGGACAGAGACCCATATGGCTACACCTTC.

The J gene is TRBJ1-1, the V gene TRBV10-3, with D unresolved. Germline V gene lookup returns CDR1 ENHRY and CDR2 SYGVKD. V gave up 4 bases and J gave up 2 bases, with 8 bases separating them. The length of the CDR3 is 13 residues. The DNA of the CDR3 is TGTGCCATCAGTGGGGGATTTAACACTGAAGCTTTCTTT. This encodes CAISGGFNTEAFF.

This chain links TRBV6-2 or TRBV6-3 with TRBJ1-4; D gene unclear. Germline lookup yields CDR1 MNHEY and CDR2 SVGEGT. Trimming took 6 bases from V and 5 from J, leaving 7 bases between them. This CDR3 has 12 residues. The CDR3 spells CASSRLNEKLFF. Here the CDR3 DNA reads TGTGCCAGCAGCCGGCTAAATGAAAAACTGTTTTTT.

The chain is built from TRBV4-2 and TRBJ1-2; the D is unclear. V was shortened by 1 base and J by 3 bases, with 18 bases between the two germline ends. The germline gives CDR1 LGHNA, CDR2 YNFKEQ. There are 17 residues in the CDR3. This CDR3 is CASSQAPRMGGDYGYTF. In nucleotides, the CDR3 is TGTGCCAGCAGCCAAGCCCCCCGAATGGGTGGGGACTATGGCTACACCTTC.

The genes are TRBV7-6 and TRBJ2-5; D ambiguous. Germline assignment: CDR1 SGHVS and CDR2 FNYEAQ. V lost 0 bases, J lost 1 base, and 18 bases lay in between. This CDR3 is built from 18 residues. CDR3 sequence reads: CASSLATLSRRFQETQYF. The CDR3 coding sequence is TGTGCCAGCAGCTTAGCGACCCTCTCTAGACGGTTCCAAGAGACCCAGTACTTC.

The chain links TRBV4-1 to TRBJ1-2; TRBD1 aligns across 7 bases. With 3 bases clipped from V and 4 bases from J, the junction kept 8 bases outside the gene matches. Per germline, CDR1 MGHRA and CDR2 YSYEKL. The CDR3 loop spans 15 amino acids. The CDR3 loop reads CASSQGMTGFYGYTF. For the CDR3, the DNA is TGCGCCAGCAGCCAGGGGATGACAGGGTTCTATGGCTACACCTTC.

This clone was observed a few times. The V call is TRBV27, the J call TRBJ2-7; D remains ambiguous. Trimming shortened V by 3 bases and J by 6 bases, and 15 bases separated the two germline ends. This CDR3 has 14 residues. The germline gives CDR1 MNHEY, CDR2 SMNVEV (reference sequence). The CDR3, as DNA: TGTGCCAGCAGTTTGGCCGGCAGCTTGAGCGAGCAGTACTTC. This codes for CASSLAGSLSEQYF.

The CDR3 loop reads CASSEGQGARRYGYTF. CDR3 nucleotide sequence: TGTGCCAGCAGTGAAGGCCAGGGGGCGCGTCGCTATGGCTACACCTTC. V is TRBV25-1 and J is TRBJ1-2; TRBD1 matches at 8 bases. CDR1 is MGHDK, CDR2 SYGVNS, per germline. The V and J ends lost 2 bases and 4 bases, in that order; junction bases with no gene match: 9. The CDR3 sequence is 16 residues long.

CDR3 sequence: CAISPTGGRDQPQHF. CDR3 DNA sequence: TGTGCCATCAGTCCCACAGGGGGTCGTGATCAGCCCCAGCATTTT. The chain combines TRBV10-3 with TRBJ1-5; 8 positions match TRBD1. V shed 5 bases and J 5 bases; nucleotides not matched to a gene: 8. The germline gives CDR1 ENHRY, CDR2 SYGVKD. The CDR3 consists of 15 residues.

As regards this clone: One end of the junction varies from germline; a read error may be responsible. This rearrangement joins TRBV30 to TRBJ1-3; D may be TRBD1 (6 bases). CDR1 is GTSNPN and CDR2 is SVGIG in the germline V gene (reference sequence). The CDR3 length is 14 residues. The CDR3: CAWRTPGVLRSPDF. Written as DNA, the CDR3 is TGTGCCTGGAGGACACCAGGGGTCCTGAGAAGTCCCGATTTT.

The chain employs TRBV14 and TRBJ1-3, with D maybe TRBD1 (5 bases). The V end was cut by 1 base, the J end by 0 bases, with 10 bases between. Germline CDR1 is SGHDN and CDR2 is FVKESK. This CDR3 has 16 amino acids. The CDR3 loop is CASSQVRDRSGNTIYF. CDR3 DNA sequence: TGTGCCAGCAGCCAAGTAAGGGACCGCTCTGGAAACACCATATATTTT.

V gene TRBV7-9 combines with J gene TRBJ2-7; 7 nucleotides align to TRBD1. V trimming: 3 bases; J trimming: 1 base; junction bases outside the gene matches: 9. Looked up from germline, CDR1 is SEHNR and CDR2 is FQNEAQ (reference sequence). This CDR3 comprises 16 residues. The chain's CDR3 is CASSFPVTGASYEQYF. For the CDR3, the DNA is TGTGCCAGCAGCTTCCCAGTTACAGGGGCATCCTACGAGCAGTACTTC.

The sample holds a few counts of this clone. This rearrangement joins TRBV7-3 to TRBJ2-2; D is possibly TRBD1 (6 bases). The V end lost 2 bases, the J end lost 0 bases, and 13 bases lay between the germline ends. This CDR3 comprises 17 residues. Germline CDR1 and CDR2: SGHTA and FQGTGA. The CDR3 nucleotides are TGTGCCAGCAGCTTACGAAGACAGGCCACGAACACCGGGGAGCTGTTTTTT. It specifies CASSLRRQATNTGELFF.